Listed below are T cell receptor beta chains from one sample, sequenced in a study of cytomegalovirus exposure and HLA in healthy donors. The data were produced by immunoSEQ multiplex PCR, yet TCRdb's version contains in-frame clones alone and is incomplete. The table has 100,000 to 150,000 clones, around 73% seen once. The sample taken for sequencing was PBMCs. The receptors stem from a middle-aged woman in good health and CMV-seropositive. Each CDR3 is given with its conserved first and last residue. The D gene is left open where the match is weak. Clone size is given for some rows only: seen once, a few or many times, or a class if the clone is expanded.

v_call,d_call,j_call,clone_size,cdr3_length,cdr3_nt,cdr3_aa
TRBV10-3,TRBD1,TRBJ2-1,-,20,TGTGCCATCAGTGACCACACCGGGACAGGGGGCGCAAGCTCCTACAATGAGCAGTTCTTC,CAISDHTGTGGASSYNEQFF
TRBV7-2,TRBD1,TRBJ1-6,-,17,TGTGCCAGCAGCCCGGGACAGCTTAGCTCCTATAATTCACCCCTCCACTTT,CASSPGQLSSYNSPLHF
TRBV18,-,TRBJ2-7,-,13,TGTGCCAGCTCACCACCGTCTACCTACGAGCAGTACTTC,CASSPPSTYEQYF
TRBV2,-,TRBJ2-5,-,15,TGTGCCAGCAGTGCCTCGACTACTAGCAGGGAGACCCAGTACTTC,CASSASTTSRETQYF
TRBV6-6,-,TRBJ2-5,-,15,TGTGCCAGCAGGACACTGCGCGGGCGAGCGGAGACCCAGTACTTC,CASRTLRGRAETQYF
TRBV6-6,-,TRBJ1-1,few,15,TGTGCCAGCAGTTATAACCCGGGACAAAGCACTGAAGCTTTCTTT,CASSYNPGQSTEAFF
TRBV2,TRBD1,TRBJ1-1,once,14,TGTGCCAGCAGAGACAGGGGAGGGGGAACTGAAGCTTTCTTT,CASRDRGGGTEAFF
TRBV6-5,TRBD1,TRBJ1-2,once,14,TGTGCCACCCTCGGACAGGGGAAAGCCTATGGCTACACCTTC,CATLGQGKAYGYTF
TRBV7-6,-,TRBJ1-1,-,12,TGTGCCAGCAGCTTAGAGATAGGCGGAGCTTTCTTT,CASSLEIGGAFF
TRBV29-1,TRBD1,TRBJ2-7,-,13,TGCAGCGTTGAAGTTACAGGGGGGCACGAGCAGTACTTC,CSVEVTGGHEQYF
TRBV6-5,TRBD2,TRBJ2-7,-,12,TGTGCCAGCCGGGGGGTCTCCTACGAGCAGTACTTC,CASRGVSYEQYF
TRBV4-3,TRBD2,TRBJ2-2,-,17,TGCGCCAGCAGCCAAGAAATCCTAGCGGGGCGTACCGGGGAGCTGTTTTTT,CASSQEILAGRTGELFF
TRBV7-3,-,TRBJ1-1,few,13,TGTGCCAGCAGCTTATCAGTCGACACTGAAGCTTTCTTT,CASSLSVDTEAFF
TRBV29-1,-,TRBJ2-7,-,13,TGCAGCGGCCTGAGGGGGGGGACCTACGAGCAGTACTTC,CSGLRGGTYEQYF
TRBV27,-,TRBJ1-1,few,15,TGTGCCAGCAGTTTGGGGCCATGGGGGGACACTGAAGCTTTCTTT,CASSLGPWGDTEAFF
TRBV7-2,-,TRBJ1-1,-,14,TGTGCCAGCAGCTTAAGCGGGATTAATGGTGAAGCTTTCTTT,CASSLSGINGEAFF
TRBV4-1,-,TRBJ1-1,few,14,TGCGCCAGCAGCCAAGGCGCCAAATACACTGAAGCTTTCTTT,CASSQGAKYTEAFF
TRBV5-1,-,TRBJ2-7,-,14,TGCGCCAGCAGCTTAGGCCAGGGATCCTACGAGCAGTACTTC,CASSLGQGSYEQYF
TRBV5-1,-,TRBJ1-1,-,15,TGCGCCAGCAGCTCTGGAGCCCAGGGGAGCACTGAAGCTTTCTTT,CASSSGAQGSTEAFF
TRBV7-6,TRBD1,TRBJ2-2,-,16,TGTGCCAGCAGCAGAGAGGACAGGGTTAGTGCCGGGGAGCTGTTTTTT,CASSREDRVSAGELFF
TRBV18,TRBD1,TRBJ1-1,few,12,TGTGCCAGCTCACCGACAGGGGTTGAAGCTTTCTTT,CASSPTGVEAFF
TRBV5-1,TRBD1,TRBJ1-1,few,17,TGCGCCAGCAGCTTAGACTTCCTTGGACAGGGGAACACTGAAGCTTTCTTT,CASSLDFLGQGNTEAFF
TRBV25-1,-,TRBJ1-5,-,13,TGTGCCAGTGCTTCAGGAAGCAATCAGCCCCAGCATTTT,CASASGSNQPQHF
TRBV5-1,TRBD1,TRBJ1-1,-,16,TGCGCCAGCAGCCCGGAGTCCGGGACAGGGGGCACTGAAGCTTTCTTT,CASSPESGTGGTEAFF
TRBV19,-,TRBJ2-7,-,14,TGTGCCAGTAGTATAGTGGGCAGGGTCTACGAGCAGTACTTC,CASSIVGRVYEQYF
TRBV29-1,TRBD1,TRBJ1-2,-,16,TGCAGCGTTGAAGAAGGCAGGGGGCTCCCTAACTATGGCTACACCTTC,CSVEEGRGLPNYGYTF
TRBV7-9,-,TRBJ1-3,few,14,TGTGCCAGCAGCTTTACGGGCTCTGGAAACACCATATATTTT,CASSFTGSGNTIYF
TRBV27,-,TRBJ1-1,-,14,TGTGCCAGCAGTTTATTTTGGCCTCAGACTGAAGCTTTCTTT,CASSLFWPQTEAFF
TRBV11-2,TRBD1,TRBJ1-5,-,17,TGTGCCAGCAGCTTAAGCCTGGACAGGGAGACCAATCAGCCCCAGCATTTT,CASSLSLDRETNQPQHF
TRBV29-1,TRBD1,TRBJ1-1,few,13,TGCAGCGTTCCAAGTCCCGGGACAGATGAAGCTTTCTTT,CSVPSPGTDEAFF
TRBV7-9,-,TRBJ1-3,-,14,TGTGCCAGCAGCTCTGACAGGAGTGGAAACACCATATATTTT,CASSSDRSGNTIYF
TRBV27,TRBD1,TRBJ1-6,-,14,TGTGCCAGCAGTTTACCAGGGGGCGATTCACCCCTCCACTTT,CASSLPGGDSPLHF